The 24 T cell receptor beta chains given below trace back to one sample, sequenced in a study of regulatory T cells in long-lasting Graves disease. HTBI primers from iRepertoire and Arm-PCR of CDR3 regions yielded the TCR beta libraries. TCRdb redid the calling of the multiplex PCR reads with MiXCR, one entry per CDR3 protein. The sample carries around 400,000 distinct CDR3 sequences, 20% to 25% recorded once. Time point in this sample: persistent/refractory GD, antithyroid drugs over 5 years with positive TRAb. After RNA was extracted from PBMCs, the TCR library was made from it. The sequencing here drew on peripheral blood mononuclear cells (PBMCs), taken when the disease was refractory, from a patient treated with antithyroid drugs. The source of these receptors is a female donor with Graves disease.

The chain uses TRBV6-1 and TRBJ2-2, with TRBD2 identical over 7 bases. Germline V gives CDR1 MNHNS, CDR2 SASEGT. With 2 bases clipped from V and 6 bases from J, the junction kept 12 bases outside the gene matches. There are 17 residues in the CDR3. CDR3: CASSESGEGVLPGELFF. The CDR3 nucleotides read TGTGCCAGCAGTGAATCGGGGGAGGGAGTCTTGCCCGGGGAGCTGTTTTTT.

This clonotype was seen repeatedly, ten times or more. The J gene is TRBJ1-1, the V gene TRBV27; D might be TRBD1 (6 bases). V lost 5 bases and J 1 base, leaving 14 bases between the germline ends. Germline V lookup: CDR1 MNHEY, CDR2 SMNVEV (reference sequence). The CDR3 consists of 15 residues. The CDR3 reads CASSPNGGQNTEAFF. The CDR3 DNA reads TGTGCCAGCAGTCCCAACGGGGGCCAGAACACTGAAGCTTTCTTT.

This clonotype was detected ten times or more. The chain joins TRBV28 to TRBJ1-5; D is uncertain. The germline V gene encodes CDR1 MDHEN and CDR2 SYDVKM. There are 12 residues in the CDR3. V shed 2 bases and J shed 5 bases, with 4 bases lying between them. The DNA of the CDR3 is TGTGCCAGCAGTTTACCCTATCAGCCCCAGCATTTT. Residues: CASSLPYQPQHF.

This clonotype showed up many times. V gene TRBV28 combines with J gene TRBJ2-4; 7 bases are shared with TRBD2. The CDR3 totals 15 residues. Per the germline V gene, CDR1 is MDHEN and CDR2 is SYDVKM. V shed 1 base and J 6 bases; nucleotides not matched to a gene: 6. CDR3 in amino acids: CASSLYREGGNIQYF. The CDR3 nucleotides are TGTGCCAGCAGTTTATATAGGGAGGGAGGAAACATTCAGTACTTC.

This clonotype was picked up a small number of times. This sequence joins TRBV6-2 or TRBV6-3 and TRBJ2-2, with a weak D call TRBD2 (5 bases). In germline, CDR1 is MNHEY, CDR2 SVGEGT. The V end lost 0 bases, the J end lost 10 bases, and 15 bases lay between the germline ends. CDR3 length: 15 amino acids. The chain's CDR3 is CASSYSKLGREELFF. In DNA, the CDR3 is TGTGCCAGCAGTTACTCGAAACTCGGCCGGGAGGAGCTGTTTTTT.

A remark on this clonotype: This sequence may be a read error, since a much larger clone differs from it by one base. The conserved final phenylalanine or tryptophan is absent from the CDR3, which likely points to a read error. This chain connects TRBV11-2 to TRBJ1-1; D gene unclear. Between the trimmed V and J ends, which lost 0 bases and 4 bases, there was a span of 12 bases. The CDR3 consists of 15 residues. The germline CDR1 and CDR2 sequences are SGHAT and FQNNGV. The CDR3 sequence: CASSLDNGEITEAFL. The CDR3 nucleotides read TGTGCCAGCAGCTTAGATAATGGGGAGATCACTGAAGCTTTCCTT.

The chain employs TRBV13 and TRBJ2-7; tentative D call: TRBD2 (5 bases). The CDR3 is 13 amino acids. Germline CDR1 PRHDT, CDR2 FYEKMQ (reference sequence). V was cut by 6 bases and J by 3 bases, with 12 bases left in between. Here the CDR3 DNA reads TGTGCCAGCAGTCCGGGATCAATCTACGAGCAGTACTTC. Translation: CASSPGSIYEQYF.

The chain recombines TRBV7-8 with TRBJ2-2, with a weak D call TRBD1 (5 bases). Trimming took 2 bases from V and 5 from J, leaving 12 bases between them. CDR1 and CDR2 (germline): SGHVS, FQNEAQ. The CDR3 totals 15 residues. CDR3 DNA sequence: TGTGCCAGCAGCTTACAGGGTTTAGGGACCGGGGAGCTGTTTTTT. Its protein product is CASSLQGLGTGELFF.

This clonotype was seen many times. V and J are TRBV3-1 and TRBJ2-2; 11 nucleotides line up with TRBD1. Looked up from germline, CDR1 is LGHDT and CDR2 is YNNKEL (reference sequence). The CDR3 covers 16 residues. Unmatched junction bases numbered 7, after V lost 6 bases and J lost 4 bases. The CDR3 DNA sequence: TGTGCCAGCAGTTTGGGGGACAGGGGGTTCACCGGGGAGCTGTTTTTT. Translating gives CASSLGDRGFTGELFF.

The CDR3 is CASSIEWMLAGSGYEQFF. The CDR3 coding sequence is TGTGCCAGTAGTATAGAGTGGATGCTAGCGGGATCGGGCTATGAGCAGTTCTTC. This chain connects TRBV19 to TRBJ2-1; 9 nucleotides agree with TRBD2. CDR1 is LNHDA, CDR2 SQIVND, per germline (reference sequence). V shed 0 bases and J 8 bases; nucleotides not matched to a gene: 14. The length of the CDR3 is 18 residues.

The sample holds a few counts of this clonotype. The gene calls are TRBV7-9 and TRBJ1-1, with 7 bases lining up with TRBD1. Germline lookup yields CDR1 SEHNR and CDR2 FQNEAQ (reference sequence). V lost 0 bases to trimming and J lost 6 bases; unmatched junction nucleotides: 1. The CDR3 runs to 13 residues. CDR3 sequence (DNA): TGTGCCAGCAGCTTAGCAGGACAGGCTGAAGCTTTCTTT. Encoded protein: CASSLAGQAEAFF. The full variable domain, with the rest looked up from reference TRBV7-9 and TRBJ1-1, is DTGVSQNPRHKITKRGQNVTFRCDPISEHNRLYWYRQTLGQGPEFLTYFQNEAQLEKSRLLSDRFSAERPKGSFSTLEIQRTEQGDSAMYLCASSLAGQAEAFFGQGTRLTVV.

Many counts were recorded for this clonotype. The J gene is TRBJ2-7, the V gene TRBV6-2 or TRBV6-3, with no clear D. This CDR3 region has 14 residues. Germline V gene sequence: CDR1 MNHEY, CDR2 SVGEGT. The V end was cut by 2 bases, the J end by 3 bases, with 11 bases between. The CDR3 loop reads CASSYVQTDYEQYF. CDR3 in DNA: TGTGCCAGCAGTTACGTCCAGACCGACTACGAGCAGTACTTC.

This clonotype was observed at least ten times. The chain links TRBV28 to TRBJ1-2, with 7 nucleotides matching TRBD1. Germline-derived CDR1 and CDR2 are MDHEN and SYDVKM. The CDR3 length is 14 residues. Trimming removed 6 bases from V and 4 bases from J; junction bases left unmatched: 8. The CDR3 region is CASRAGTAGYGYTF. CDR3 DNA sequence: TGTGCCAGCAGGGCCGGGACAGCTGGCTATGGCTACACCTTC.

The chain employs TRBV7-2 and TRBJ1-5; D unclear. Germline V gene lookup returns CDR1 SGHTA and CDR2 FQGNSA. CDR3 length: 13 residues. The V gene lost 0 bases and the J gene lost 3 bases, with 3 bases spanning the gap. The CDR3 DNA reads TGTGCCAGCAGCTTAGCCAACAATCAGCCCCAGCATTTT. As protein: CASSLANNQPQHF.

This clonotype was observed many times. The chain links TRBV7-2 to TRBJ2-2; D not certain. Germline V gene data show CDR1 as SGHTA and CDR2 as FQGNSA. The germline V and J ends were trimmed by 7 bases and 4 bases, with 10 bases remaining between them. The CDR3 covers 13 residues. The CDR3 DNA follows: TGTGCCAGCAATCAGGTTCTCACCGGGGAGCTGTTTTTT. Amino acid sequence: CASNQVLTGELFF.

This clonotype was detected a few times. The genes are TRBV29-1 and TRBJ2-2; D is possibly TRBD1 (5 bases). Per germline, CDR1 SQVTM and CDR2 ANQGSEA. Between the trimmed V and J ends, which lost 1 base and 1 base, there was a span of 10 bases. The CDR3 runs 15 residues. The CDR3 loop reads CSVEGTFQNTGELFF. The CDR3 DNA reads as TGCAGCGTTGAAGGGACATTCCAGAACACCGGGGAGCTGTTTTTT.

The chain couples TRBV11-2 to TRBJ1-6; 9 nucleotides align to TRBD1. Trimming at V came to 5 bases and at J to 7 bases, leaving 12 bases not matched to a gene. Germline V gives CDR1 SGHAT, CDR2 FQNNGV. The CDR3 has 17 residues. Here the CDR3 reads CASSRITGGAGNSPLHF. CDR3 in DNA: TGTGCCAGCAGCAGGATAACAGGGGGCGCGGGAAATTCACCCCTCCACTTT.

The chain recombines TRBV3-1 with TRBJ1-2; a possible D gene is TRBD1 (6 bases). Germline V lookup: CDR1 LGHDT, CDR2 YNNKEL (reference sequence). This CDR3 region has 16 residues. The ends were cut back, 0 bases at V and 8 bases at J, with 19 bases in the middle. The CDR3 protein is CASSQEPRPGVGGYTF. In DNA, the CDR3 is TGTGCCAGCAGCCAAGAACCCCGGCCAGGGGTGGGAGGCTACACCTTC.

This clonotype has a single count. The chain has TRBV19 and TRBJ1-5, with D unclear. The V end lost 3 bases, the J end lost 1 base, and 13 bases lay between the germline ends. CDR1 LNHDA and CDR2 SQIVND come from the germline V gene (reference sequence). The CDR3 runs 16 residues. The CDR3 DNA reads TGTGCCAGTAGTATCGATCCAGTGGAGAGCAATCAGCCCCAGCATTTT. As protein: CASSIDPVESNQPQHF.

This clonotype was observed many times. The V gene is TRBV11-2, the J gene TRBJ2-7; 9 bases map to TRBD1. This CDR3 has 15 amino acids. V lost 2 bases, J lost 7 bases, and 9 bases stayed unmatched. The germline V gene has CDR1 SGHAT and CDR2 FQNNGV. This CDR3 reads CASSLIATGGGEQYF. The CDR3 nucleotides are TGTGCCAGCAGCTTAATCGCAACAGGGGGCGGGGAGCAGTACTTC. The entire variable domain, with the rest obtained from reference TRBV11-2 and TRBJ2-7, is as follows: EAGVAQSPRYKIIEKRQSVAFWCNPISGHATLYWYQQILGQGPKLLIQFQNNGVVDDSQLPKDRFSAERLKGVDSTLKIQPAKLEDSAVYLCASSLIATGGGEQYFGPGTRLTVT.

This clonotype was seen only a few times. One junction end does not reproduce the germline sequence, and a read error may be involved. The chain combines TRBV18 with TRBJ2-7, with 12 bases that match TRBD2. Germline CDR1 and CDR2: KGHSH and LQKENI. CDR3 length: 15 residues. The CDR3, as DNA: TGCGCCAGCAGCCAAGGACTAGCGGGGACCTACGAGCAGTACTTC. This codes for CASSQGLAGTYEQYF.

This clonotype has ten or more counts. The CDR3 reads CASSVSNSPLHF. CDR3 sequence (DNA): TGTGCCAGCAGTGTTTCGAATTCACCCCTCCACTTT. This chain links TRBV28 with TRBJ1-6; no clear D gene. CDR1 and CDR2 from the germline V gene are MDHEN and SYDVKM. The CDR3 extends over 12 amino acids. V lost 5 bases, J lost 7 bases, and 6 bases lay in between.

The CDR3 sequence is CATSDAGTGAEKLFF. DNA for the CDR3: TGTGCCACCAGTGATGCCGGGACAGGGGCCGAAAAACTGTTTTTT. This sequence joins TRBV24-1 and TRBJ1-4, with 10 bases lining up with TRBD1. The germline V gene has CDR1 KGHDR and CDR2 SFDVKD. J was trimmed by 8 bases and V by 3 bases; bases with no gene match: 5. This CDR3 spans 15 amino acids.

J is TRBJ1-3 and V is TRBV5-1; 10 nucleotides agree with TRBD1. V shed 4 bases and J 10 bases; nucleotides not matched to a gene: 5. The germline gives CDR1 SGHRS, CDR2 YFSETQ. The CDR3 spans 13 residues. The CDR3 sequence: CASSPGTGETIYF. The CDR3 nucleotides are TGCGCCAGCAGCCCCGGGACAGGGGAGACCATATATTTT.